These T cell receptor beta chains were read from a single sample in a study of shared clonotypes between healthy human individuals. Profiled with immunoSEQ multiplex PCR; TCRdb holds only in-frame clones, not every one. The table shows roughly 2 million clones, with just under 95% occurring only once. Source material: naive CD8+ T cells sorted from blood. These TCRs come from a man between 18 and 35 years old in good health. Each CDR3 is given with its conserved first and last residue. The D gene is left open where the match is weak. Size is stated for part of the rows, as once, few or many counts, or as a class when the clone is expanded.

TGCGCCAGCAGCCAAGAGGTCCCAGGAAGTAACTATGGCTACACCTTC CASSQEVPGSNYGYTF TRBV4-3 - - TRBJ1-2
TGCGCCAGCAGCCAAGAGAGAGGAAACACTGAAGCTTTCTTT CASSQERGNTEAFF TRBV4-3 - once TRBJ1-1
TGTGCCAGCAGTTACTCGAGGCAGGTCAATCAGCCCCAGCATTTT CASSYSRQVNQPQHF TRBV6-5 - - TRBJ1-5
TGCGCCAGCAGCCAAGATGGACTAGCTATTGGAGAGACCCAGTACTTC CASSQDGLAIGETQYF TRBV4-1 TRBD2 - TRBJ2-5
TGTGCCAGCAGTTACTCAACAGGGAGCACAGATACGCAGTATTTT CASSYSTGSTDTQYF TRBV6-5 - - TRBJ2-3
TGTGCCAGCAGCTCCCCCCCGACAGGAGAAATTAATAGCAATCAGCCCCAGCATTTT CASSSPPTGEINSNQPQHF TRBV7-9 - - TRBJ1-5
TGTGCCAGTAGTATCGGACAGGGGGAGCCTGGTAATGAAAAACTGTTTTTT CASSIGQGEPGNEKLFF TRBV19 TRBD1 - TRBJ1-4
TGTGCCATCAGTGAGTCGCGTGGGACAGGGCGGCATGAGCAGTTCTTC CAISESRGTGRHEQFF TRBV10-3 TRBD1 - TRBJ2-1
TGTGCCAGCAGTTTCGGAGGGGGCGACTATGGCTACACCTTC CASSFGGGDYGYTF TRBV27 TRBD1 - TRBJ1-2
TGTGCCAGCAGTACAACAGGGGGCGCTGGGAGCACTGAAGCTTTCTTT CASSTTGGAGSTEAFF TRBV27 TRBD1 - TRBJ1-1
TGTGCCAGCAGTTTATACGTCCCTGAGGGAGAGACCCAGTACTTC CASSLYVPEGETQYF TRBV28 - - TRBJ2-5
TGTGCCAGCAGCTCCTGGAACAGCCTAGGTCCCGAGCAGTACTTC CASSSWNSLGPEQYF TRBV5-6 - - TRBJ2-7
TGTGCCAGCAGCCCCTGGTCTAGCCCTAATGAGCAGTTCTTC CASSPWSSPNEQFF TRBV7-9 - - TRBJ2-1
TGTGCTAGTGGTGGACAGAATTTCTACGAGCAGTACTTC CASGGQNFYEQYF TRBV12-5 - - TRBJ2-7
TGTGCCAGCAGCGTAGGAGCGGGAGCGGCCTACGAGCAGTACTTC CASSVGAGAAYEQYF TRBV9 TRBD2 - TRBJ2-7
TGTGCCAGTGCTGGGAATGAGCAGTTCTTC CASAGNEQFF TRBV2 - - TRBJ2-1
TGTGCCAGCAGGTGGAGGGCTGAAGCTTTCTTT CASRWRAEAFF TRBV7-9 - - TRBJ1-1
TGTGCCAGCAGTCCCACGGACTGGAACACCGGGGAGCTGTTTTTT CASSPTDWNTGELFF TRBV28 - - TRBJ2-2
TGTGCCAGCAGCTTAGTGTCCAGGGGAGCAGATACGCAGTATTTT CASSLVSRGADTQYF TRBV13 - - TRBJ2-3
TGTGCCAGCTCACCAAGTTCTCTAGTTTTAGGTGAGCAGTTCTTC CASSPSSLVLGEQFF TRBV18 - - TRBJ2-1
TGTGCCAGCGAAGAGGCATACAATGAGCAGTTCTTC CASEEAYNEQFF TRBV7-9 - - TRBJ2-1
TGTGCCAGCAGCTCGGCTAACAGGGAAGAGACCCAGTACTTC CASSSANREETQYF TRBV7-9 - - TRBJ2-5
TGTGCCAGCAGTTTATCCGGGACTGAAGAGACCCAGTACTTC CASSLSGTEETQYF TRBV27 - - TRBJ2-5